The 28 T cell receptor beta chains given below trace back to one sample, sequenced in a study of cytomegalovirus exposure and HLA in healthy donors. The PCR used 60 Vbeta and 13 Jbeta primers. TCRdb keeps only in-frame clones here, not all; method: immunoSEQ multiplex PCR. The table records fewer than 100,000 clones, approximately 80% of them present only once. Sequencing used PBMCs. Every receptor here comes from a female donor in good health and CMV-seronegative.

This chain uses TRBV6-1 with TRBJ2-7; D possibly corresponds to TRBD1 (6 bases). Germline V CDR1 and CDR2: MNHNS, SASEGT. The CDR3 extends over 15 amino acids. V was pared by 6 bases and J by 5 bases, with 20 bases between. Here the CDR3 reads CASRHWGQWGNEQYF. The CDR3 DNA reads TGTGCCAGCAGACATTGGGGGCAGTGGGGCAACGAGCAGTACTTC.

This chain joins TRBV6-1 and TRBJ1-5; 7 bases agree with TRBD1. V dropped 7 bases and J dropped 2; count of bases not matched to a gene: 5. The CDR3 contains 14 residues. Germline V gives CDR1 MNHNS, CDR2 SASEGT. CDR3 amino acids: CASMTQGRNQPQHF. In DNA form, the CDR3 reads TGTGCCAGCATGACACAGGGGCGCAATCAGCCCCAGCATTTT.

The chain couples TRBV28 to TRBJ2-2; 7 nucleotides agree with TRBD1. CDR3 length equals 16 residues. CDR1 is MDHEN, CDR2 SYDVKM, per germline. Trimming took 4 bases from V and 4 from J; bases not matched to a gene: 9. CDR3 coding DNA: TGTGCCAGCAGTTCAGCCGGGACAGTTATCACCGGGGAGCTGTTTTTT. This codes for CASSSAGTVITGELFF. The variable domain in full, completed from reference TRBV28 and TRBJ2-2, reads DVKVTQSSRYLVKRTGEKVFLECVQDMDHENMFWYRQDPGLGLRLIYFSYDVKMKEKGDIPEGYSVSREKKERFSLILESASTNQTSMYLCASSSAGTVITGELFFGEGSRLTVL.

The V gene is TRBV15, the J gene TRBJ2-5, with D perhaps TRBD2 (6 bases). V was cut by 1 base and J by 5 bases, with 11 bases left in between. Germline V gene sequence: CDR1 LNHNV, CDR2 YYDKDF (reference sequence). The CDR3 totals 14 residues. The CDR3 protein is CATSRGTAGETQYF. The CDR3 nucleotides read TGTGCCACCAGCAGAGGGACGGCGGGGGAGACCCAGTACTTC.

The J gene is TRBJ2-1, the V gene TRBV10-1; no reliable D call. CDR3 length equals 17 residues. Looked up from germline, CDR1 is WNHNN and CDR2 is SYGVQD (reference sequence). The V end was cut by 0 bases, the J end by 5 bases, with 17 bases between. The DNA for the CDR3 is TGCGCCAGCAGTGAGTCGGCAGGTCAAGTCCCTCACAATGAGCAGTTCTTC. It yields the protein CASSESAGQVPHNEQFF.

This chain links TRBV9 with TRBJ1-1, with D possibly matching TRBD1 (6 bases). V lost 0 bases, J lost 0 bases, and 9 bases lay in between. This CDR3 is 15 amino acids long. Germline lookup yields CDR1 SGDLS and CDR2 YYNGEE. CDR3 protein: CASSVVAGVNTEAFF. The DNA of the CDR3 is TGTGCCAGCAGCGTAGTGGCAGGGGTGAACACTGAAGCTTTCTTT.

The chain carries TRBV28 and TRBJ2-5, with TRBD1 as a possible D gene (5 bases). V lost 3 bases to trimming and J lost 5 bases, with 16 bases between them. CDR3 size: 15 residues. Germline lookup yields CDR1 MDHEN and CDR2 SYDVKM. Here the CDR3 reads CASSFPGAAGETQYF. CDR3 DNA: TGTGCCAGCAGTTTCCCTGGGGCGGCCGGGGAGACCCAGTACTTC.

This clone was detected a few times. The V call is TRBV5-1, the J call TRBJ2-1; 12 bases are shared with TRBD2. Germline CDR1 reads SGHRS; CDR2 reads YFSETQ. The CDR3 covers 19 residues. Losses at the gene ends were 1 base for V and 12 bases for J; bases not matched to a gene: 20. The CDR3 DNA follows: TGCGCCAGCAGCTTGATAGGCTTGGGTAGGACTAGCGGGACTCCTGGGCAGTTCTTC. This gives the protein CASSLIGLGRTSGTPGQFF.

The V and J genes are TRBV5-6 and TRBJ2-2; the D is unclear. The CDR3 extends over 16 amino acids. Deletions cut 2 bases from V and 5 bases from J, with 16 bases between. From germline, CDR1 is SGHDT and CDR2 YYEEEE. CDR3 bases: TGTGCCAGCAGCTTAATCTACCAGCGAGATACCGGGGAGCTGTTTTTT. It is translated as CASSLIYQRDTGELFF.

V is TRBV7-9 and J is TRBJ1-1, with unresolved D. Trimming left V 6 bases short and J 0 bases short, with 8 bases between. Germline V gene data show CDR1 as SEHNR and CDR2 as FQNEAQ (reference sequence). This CDR3 is built from 13 residues. The CDR3 nucleotides read TGTGCCAGCAGTACTACGGTGAACACTGAAGCTTTCTTT. It translates to CASSTTVNTEAFF.

CDR3 sequence reads: CASSLGYGRGGQPQHF. CDR3 bases: TGTGCCAGCAGTTTAGGGTACGGCAGGGGCGGTCAGCCCCAGCATTTT. The rearrangement links TRBV28 to TRBJ1-5, with D maybe TRBD1 (6 bases). Germline lookup yields CDR1 MDHEN and CDR2 SYDVKM. The V gene lost 2 bases and the J gene lost 6 bases, with 17 bases spanning the gap. This CDR3 is 16 amino acids long.

The chain uses TRBV5-1 and TRBJ2-2; no firm D call. V was pared by 7 bases and J by 7 bases, with 11 bases between. Germline V gene sequence: CDR1 SGHRS, CDR2 YFSETQ. CDR3 size: 12 residues. DNA of the CDR3: TGCGCCAGCGGCAACCTCGACGGGGAGCTGTTTTTT. Its translation: CASGNLDGELFF.

The CDR3 region is CASSSGQGAEAFF. The DNA for the CDR3 is TGTGCCAGCAGCTCGGGACAGGGCGCTGAAGCTTTCTTT. The chain is built from TRBV5-6 and TRBJ1-1, with TRBD1 matching 9 bases. Germline CDR1 is SGHDT and CDR2 is YYEEEE. This CDR3 region has 13 residues. The V and J ends lost 3 bases and 6 bases, in that order; junction bases with no gene match: 3.

The genes are TRBV6-1 and TRBJ2-1; the D is unclear. The CDR3 has 15 amino acids. V lost 3 bases and J 0 bases, leaving 9 bases between the germline ends. Germline assignment: CDR1 MNHNS and CDR2 SASEGT. The CDR3 DNA reads TGTGCCAGCAGTGAGAGCCCTAGCTCCTACAATGAGCAGTTCTTC. As protein: CASSESPSSYNEQFF.

This chain joins TRBV11-3 and TRBJ2-1; 16 nucleotides align to TRBD2. J gave up 10 bases and V 4 bases, and 10 bases lay outside the gene matches. The CDR3 sequence is 17 residues long. CDR1 and CDR2 (germline): SGHNT, YENEEA. The chain's CDR3 is CASSSGTSGRVGGEQFF. The DNA of the CDR3 is TGTGCCAGCAGCTCCGGGACTAGCGGGAGGGTTGGGGGGGAGCAGTTCTTC.

Here the CDR3 reads CASSSGLVETQYF. The CDR3 DNA follows: TGCGCCAGCAGCTCCGGACTAGTTGAGACCCAGTACTTC. The chain links TRBV5-1 to TRBJ2-5; 7 positions match TRBD2. The J segment lost 5 bases and the V segment lost 3 bases, leaving 4 bases of the junction unmatched. CDR3 size: 13 residues. The germline CDR1 and CDR2 sequences are SGHRS and YFSETQ.

The sample holds one count of this clone. The J gene is TRBJ2-7, the V gene TRBV4-1; perhaps TRBD1 as D (5 bases). V was trimmed by 3 bases and J by 5 bases, leaving 11 bases between them. Germline lookup yields CDR1 MGHRA and CDR2 YSYEKL. This CDR3 spans 13 amino acids. Here the CDR3 DNA reads TGCGCCAGCAGCCATGAAGGGGTCCACGAGCAGTACTTC. Translating gives CASSHEGVHEQYF.

The chain employs TRBV6-5 and TRBJ1-5; D may be TRBD1 (6 bases). Germline values: CDR1 MNHEY, CDR2 SVGAGI. The CDR3 loop spans 15 amino acids. The ends were cut back, 2 bases at V and 7 bases at J, with 15 bases in the middle. This chain's CDR3 is CASSYNRAVGQPQHF. The CDR3 bases are TGTGCCAGCAGTTACAACAGGGCGGTGGGACAGCCCCAGCATTTT.

A few counts support this clone. The chain is built from TRBV10-3 and TRBJ2-5; 7 bases map to TRBD1. Germline CDR1 and CDR2: ENHRY and SYGVKD. The CDR3 loop spans 14 amino acids. After removal of 6 bases from V and 5 bases from J, the junction contained 9 bases not matched to a gene. The CDR3 sequence: CAISGQVERETQYF. The CDR3 DNA sequence: TGTGCCATCAGCGGACAGGTGGAGCGGGAGACCCAGTACTTC.

V gene TRBV27 combines with J gene TRBJ2-3; TRBD1 agrees at 9 bases. The V gene's germline CDR1 is MNHEY and CDR2 SMNVEV (reference sequence). The CDR3 loop spans 14 amino acids. With V trimmed by 4 bases and J by 2 bases, 1 base remained unmatched. CDR3 coding DNA: TGTGCCAGCAGTTGGACAGGGGTCACAGATACGCAGTATTTT. Its protein is CASSWTGVTDTQYF.

The chain uses TRBV7-9 and TRBJ2-2; the D is unclear. Between the trimmed V and J ends, which lost 2 bases and 5 bases, there was a span of 6 bases. This CDR3 contains 13 residues. Looked up from germline, CDR1 is SEHNR and CDR2 is FQNEAQ (reference sequence). This CDR3 reads CASSLLGTGELFF. Here the CDR3 DNA reads TGTGCCAGCAGCTTACTCGGGACCGGGGAGCTGTTTTTT.

CDR3 sequence (DNA): TGTGCCAGCAGCCCTCGGGCTAGCGGGGGTTTAGATACGCAGTATTTT. Its protein is CASSPRASGGLDTQYF. The chain is built from TRBV5-4 and TRBJ2-3; 10 bases match TRBD2. The CDR3 totals 16 residues. In germline, CDR1 is SGHNT, CDR2 YYREEE (reference sequence). After removal of 4 bases from V and 5 bases from J, the junction contained 10 bases not matched to a gene.

The J gene is TRBJ1-5, the V gene TRBV5-6, with D possibly matching TRBD1 (5 bases). The CDR3 loop spans 15 amino acids. The germline CDR1 and CDR2 sequences are SGHDT and YYEEEE. Deletions cut 3 bases from V and 4 bases from J, with 14 bases between. DNA of the CDR3: TGTGCCAGCAGCTCACTTTTAACAGGAAATCAGCCCCAGCATTTT. It yields the protein CASSSLLTGNQPQHF.

The chain joins TRBV11-3 to TRBJ2-1; 13 bases are a match to TRBD2. CDR1 and CDR2 from the germline V gene are SGHNT and YENEEA. The CDR3 contains 17 residues. V was pared by 3 bases and J by 0 bases, with 2 bases of the junction left unmatched. The CDR3 region has the DNA TGTGCCAGCAGCTTCACTAGCGGGGGGGCCTCCTACAATGAGCAGTTCTTC. Translating it yields CASSFTSGGASYNEQFF.

The chain has TRBV9 and TRBJ2-5, with 12 bases fitting TRBD2. The trim removed 3 bases at V and 5 bases at J, leaving 5 bases unmatched. The CDR3 extends over 15 amino acids. CDR1 and CDR2 from the germline V gene are SGDLS and YYNGEE. The CDR3 DNA sequence: TGTGCCAGCAGCGCGGGGACTAGCGGGTGGGAGACCCAGTACTTC. It codes for CASSAGTSGWETQYF. Using reference TRBV9 and TRBJ2-5 for the parts outside the CDR3, the full variable domain is DSGVTQTPKHLITATGQRVTLRCSPRSGDLSVYWYQQSLDQGLQFLIQYYNGEERAKGNILERFSAQQFPDLHSELNLSSLELGDSALYFCASSAGTSGWETQYFGPGTRLLVL.

This clone was picked up a small number of times. The rearrangement joins TRBV18 to TRBJ2-4; D unclear. This CDR3 spans 14 amino acids. Germline CDR1 is KGHSH and CDR2 is LQKENI. The V end was cut by 1 base, the J end by 7 bases, with 11 bases between. The CDR3 here is CASSPRADSNIQYF. CDR3 coding DNA: TGTGCCAGCTCACCACGGGCTGATAGTAACATTCAGTACTTC.

This chain joins TRBV7-2 and TRBJ2-3; TRBD2 aligns across 14 bases. This CDR3 has 17 amino acids. Germline loops: CDR1 SGHTA, CDR2 FQGNSA. Losses at the gene ends were 1 base for V and 4 bases for J; bases not matched to a gene: 4. CDR3 nucleotides: TGTGCCAGCAGCTTAGTTGGGACTAGCGGGAGTCCAGATACGCAGTATTTT. It specifies CASSLVGTSGSPDTQYF.

The chain uses TRBV12-5 and TRBJ2-5; 12 nucleotides agree with TRBD1. The germline V gene encodes CDR1 LGHNT and CDR2 FRNRAP. The CDR3 is 14 amino acids. With V trimmed by 7 bases and J by 13 bases, 13 bases remained unmatched. The CDR3 region is CASAAGTGGAPLYF. The DNA of the CDR3 is TGTGCTAGTGCCGCCGGGACAGGGGGCGCCCCGCTGTACTTC.